Given below is one T cell receptor beta chain in context. The germline V gene encodes CDR1 SEHNR and CDR2 FQNEAQ (reference sequence). The CDR3 sequence is 16 residues long. V shed 5 bases and J 3 bases; nucleotides not matched to a gene: 9. This sample stems from a study of response to subunit inactivated influenza vaccine. Using its own MiXCR run on the RT-PCR reads, TCRdb lists one record per CDR3 protein. This sample has over 650,000 distinct CDR3 sequences, with around 18% found just once. This sequence joins TRBV7-9 and TRBJ2-7; 11 bases fit TRBD1. The receptor was derived from a man over 45 who received an inactivated influenza vaccine. Material: PBMCs from blood, obtained 4 to 6 days after vaccination. CDR3: CASSISGTGGFYEQYF. In DNA form, the CDR3 reads TGTGCCAGCAGCATATCCGGGACAGGGGGTTTCTACGAGCAGTACTTC.